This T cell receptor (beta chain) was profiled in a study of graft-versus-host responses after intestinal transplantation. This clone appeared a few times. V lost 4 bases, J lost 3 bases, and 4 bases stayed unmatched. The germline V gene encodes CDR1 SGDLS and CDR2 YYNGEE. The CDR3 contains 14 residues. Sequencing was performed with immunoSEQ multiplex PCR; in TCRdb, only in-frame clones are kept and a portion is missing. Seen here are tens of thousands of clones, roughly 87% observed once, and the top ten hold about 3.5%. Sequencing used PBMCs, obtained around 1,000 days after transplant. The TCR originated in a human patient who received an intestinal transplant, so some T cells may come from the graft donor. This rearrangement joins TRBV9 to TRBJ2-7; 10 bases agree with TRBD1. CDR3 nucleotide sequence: TGTGCCAGCAGCCCCGGACAGGGGGGCTACGAGCAGTACTTC. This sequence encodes CASSPGQGGYEQYF.